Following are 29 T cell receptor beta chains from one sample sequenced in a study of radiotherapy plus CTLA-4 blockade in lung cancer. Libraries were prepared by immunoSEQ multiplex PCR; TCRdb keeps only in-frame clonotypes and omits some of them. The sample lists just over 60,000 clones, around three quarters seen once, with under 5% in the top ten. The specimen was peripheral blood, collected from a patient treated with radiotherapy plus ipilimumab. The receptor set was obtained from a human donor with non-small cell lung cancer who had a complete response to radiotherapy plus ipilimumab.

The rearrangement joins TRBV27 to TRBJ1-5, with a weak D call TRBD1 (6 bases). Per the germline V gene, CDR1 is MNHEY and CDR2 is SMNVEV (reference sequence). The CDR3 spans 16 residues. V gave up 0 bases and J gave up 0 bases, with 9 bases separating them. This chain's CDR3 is CASSLSGTSSNQPQHF. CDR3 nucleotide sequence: TGTGCCAGCAGTTTATCCGGGACAAGTAGCAATCAGCCCCAGCATTTT.

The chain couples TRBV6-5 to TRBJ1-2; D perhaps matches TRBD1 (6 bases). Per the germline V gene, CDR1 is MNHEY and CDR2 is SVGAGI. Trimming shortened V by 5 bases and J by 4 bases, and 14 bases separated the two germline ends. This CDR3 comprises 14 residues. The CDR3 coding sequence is TGTGCCAGCAGTGATAACAGGGCTAGCTATGGCTACACCTTC. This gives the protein CASSDNRASYGYTF.

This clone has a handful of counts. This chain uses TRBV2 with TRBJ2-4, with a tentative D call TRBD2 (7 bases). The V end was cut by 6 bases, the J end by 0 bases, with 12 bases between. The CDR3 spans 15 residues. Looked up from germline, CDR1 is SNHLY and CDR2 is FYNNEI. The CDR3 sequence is CASRRGGLAKNIQYF. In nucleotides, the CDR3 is TGTGCCAGCAGGAGGGGGGGCCTAGCCAAAAACATTCAGTACTTC.

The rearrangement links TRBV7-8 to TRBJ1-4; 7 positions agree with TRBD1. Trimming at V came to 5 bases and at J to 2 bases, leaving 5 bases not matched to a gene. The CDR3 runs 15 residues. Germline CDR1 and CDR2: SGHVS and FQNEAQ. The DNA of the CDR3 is TGTGCCAGCAGCATGCGGGACAGCACTAATGAAAAACTGTTTTTT. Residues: CASSMRDSTNEKLFF.

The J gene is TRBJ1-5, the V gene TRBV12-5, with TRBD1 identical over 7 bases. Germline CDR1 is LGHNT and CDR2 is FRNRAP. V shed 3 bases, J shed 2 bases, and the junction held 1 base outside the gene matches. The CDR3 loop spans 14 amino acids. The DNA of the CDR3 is TGTGCTAGTGGTTTAGGACAGGGCAATCAGCCCCAGCATTTT. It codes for CASGLGQGNQPQHF.

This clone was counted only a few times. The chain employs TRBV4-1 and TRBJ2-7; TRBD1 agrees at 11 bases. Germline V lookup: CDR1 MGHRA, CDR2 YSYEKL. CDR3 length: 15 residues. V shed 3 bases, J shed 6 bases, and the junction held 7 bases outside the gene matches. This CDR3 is CASSHPGQGAGEQYF. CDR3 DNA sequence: TGCGCCAGCAGCCACCCCGGACAGGGGGCGGGCGAGCAGTACTTC.

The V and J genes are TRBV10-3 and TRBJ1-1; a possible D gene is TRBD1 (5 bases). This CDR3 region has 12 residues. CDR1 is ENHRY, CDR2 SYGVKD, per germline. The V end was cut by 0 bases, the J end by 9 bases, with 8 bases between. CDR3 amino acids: CAISESGDQAFF. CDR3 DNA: TGTGCCATCAGTGAGTCGGGGGACCAAGCTTTCTTT.

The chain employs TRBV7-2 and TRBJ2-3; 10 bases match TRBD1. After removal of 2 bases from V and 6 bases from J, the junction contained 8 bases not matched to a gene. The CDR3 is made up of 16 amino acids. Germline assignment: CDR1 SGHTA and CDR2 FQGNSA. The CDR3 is CASSLLRQGATDTQYF. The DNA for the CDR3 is TGTGCCAGCAGCTTATTAAGACAGGGGGCAACGGATACGCAGTATTTT.

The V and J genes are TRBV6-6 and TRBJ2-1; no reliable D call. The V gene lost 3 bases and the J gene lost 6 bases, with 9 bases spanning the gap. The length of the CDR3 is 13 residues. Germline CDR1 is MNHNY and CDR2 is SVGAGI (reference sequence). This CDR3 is CASSYPGTNEQFF. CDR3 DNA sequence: TGTGCCAGCAGTTATCCTGGAACCAATGAGCAGTTCTTC.

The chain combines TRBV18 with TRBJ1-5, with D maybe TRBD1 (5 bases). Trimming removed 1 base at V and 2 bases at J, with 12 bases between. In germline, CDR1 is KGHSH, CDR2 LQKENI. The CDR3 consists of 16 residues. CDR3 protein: CASSPRREGGNQPQHF. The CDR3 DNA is TGTGCCAGCTCACCACGCAGGGAAGGAGGCAATCAGCCCCAGCATTTT.

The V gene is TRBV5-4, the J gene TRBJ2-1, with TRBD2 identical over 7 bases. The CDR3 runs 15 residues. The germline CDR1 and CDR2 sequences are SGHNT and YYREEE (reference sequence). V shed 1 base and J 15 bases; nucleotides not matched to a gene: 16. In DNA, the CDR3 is TGTGCCAGCAGCTTGTATGCGCGGGGGAATACTGGGGGGTTCTTC. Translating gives CASSLYARGNTGGFF.

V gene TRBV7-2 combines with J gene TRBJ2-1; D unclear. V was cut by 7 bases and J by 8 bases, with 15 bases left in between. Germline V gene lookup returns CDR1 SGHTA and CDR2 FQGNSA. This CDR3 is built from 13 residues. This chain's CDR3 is CASTEGSWYEQFF. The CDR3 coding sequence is TGTGCCAGCACTGAAGGGTCCTGGTATGAGCAGTTCTTC.

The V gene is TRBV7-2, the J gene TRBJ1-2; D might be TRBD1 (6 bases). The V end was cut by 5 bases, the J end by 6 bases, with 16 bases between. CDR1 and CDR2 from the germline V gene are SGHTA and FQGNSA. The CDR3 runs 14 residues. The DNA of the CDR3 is TGTGCCAGCAGCCTTCCACCGGGACAAAATGGCTACACCTTC. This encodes CASSLPPGQNGYTF.

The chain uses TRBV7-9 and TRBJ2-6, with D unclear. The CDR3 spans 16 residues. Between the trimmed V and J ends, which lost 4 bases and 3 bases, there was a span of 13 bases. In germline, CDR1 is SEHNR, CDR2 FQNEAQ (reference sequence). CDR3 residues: CASSSPIKVGANVLTF. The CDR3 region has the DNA TGTGCCAGCAGCTCACCCATTAAGGTTGGGGCCAACGTCCTGACTTTC.

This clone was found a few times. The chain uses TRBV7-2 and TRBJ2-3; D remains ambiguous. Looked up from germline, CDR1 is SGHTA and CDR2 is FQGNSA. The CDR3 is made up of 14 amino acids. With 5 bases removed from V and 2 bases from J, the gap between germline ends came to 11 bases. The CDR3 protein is CASSPDLITDTQYF. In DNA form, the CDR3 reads TGTGCCAGCAGCCCTGACCTGATCACAGATACGCAGTATTTT.

CDR3 protein: CAWSRTGIYGYTF. The CDR3, as DNA: TGTGCCTGGAGTAGGACAGGGATCTATGGCTACACCTTC. This chain connects TRBV30 to TRBJ1-2, with TRBD1 matching over 8 bases. The germline CDR1 and CDR2 sequences are GTSNPN and SVGIG (reference sequence). Trimming at V came to 2 bases and at J to 4 bases, leaving 3 bases not matched to a gene. This CDR3 is built from 13 residues.

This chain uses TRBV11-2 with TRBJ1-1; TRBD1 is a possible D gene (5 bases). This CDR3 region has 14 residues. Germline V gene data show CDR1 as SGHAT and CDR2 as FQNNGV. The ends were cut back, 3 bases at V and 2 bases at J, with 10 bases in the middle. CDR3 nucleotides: TGTGCCAGCAGCTTTCAGGGCTCCAACACTGAAGCTTTCTTT. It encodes CASSFQGSNTEAFF.

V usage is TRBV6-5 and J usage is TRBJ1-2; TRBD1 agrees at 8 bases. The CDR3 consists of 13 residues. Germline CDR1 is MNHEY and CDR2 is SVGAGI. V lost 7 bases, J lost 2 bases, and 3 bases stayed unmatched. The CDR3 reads CASTPGGNYGYTF. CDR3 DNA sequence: TGTGCCAGCACCCCAGGGGGCAACTATGGCTACACCTTC.

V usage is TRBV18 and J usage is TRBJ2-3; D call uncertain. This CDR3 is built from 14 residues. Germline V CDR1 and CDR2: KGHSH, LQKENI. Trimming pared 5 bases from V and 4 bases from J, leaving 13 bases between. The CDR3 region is CASSNQVDADTQYF. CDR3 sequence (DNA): TGTGCCAGCTCAAACCAAGTCGATGCAGATACGCAGTATTTT.

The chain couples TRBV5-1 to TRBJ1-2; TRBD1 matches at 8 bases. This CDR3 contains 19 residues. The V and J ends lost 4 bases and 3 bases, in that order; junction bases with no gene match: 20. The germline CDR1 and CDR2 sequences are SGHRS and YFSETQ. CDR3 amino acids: CASSALPGQAAQLHYGYTF. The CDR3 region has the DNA TGCGCCAGCAGCGCCCTGCCGGGACAGGCAGCCCAGCTTCACTATGGCTACACCTTC.

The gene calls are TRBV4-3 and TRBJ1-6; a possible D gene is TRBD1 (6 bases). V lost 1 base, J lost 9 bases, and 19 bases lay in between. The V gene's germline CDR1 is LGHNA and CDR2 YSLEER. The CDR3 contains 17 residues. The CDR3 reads CASSQVSGATNRSPLHF. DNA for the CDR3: TGCGCCAGCAGCCAAGTATCAGGGGCCACTAACCGTTCACCCCTCCACTTT.

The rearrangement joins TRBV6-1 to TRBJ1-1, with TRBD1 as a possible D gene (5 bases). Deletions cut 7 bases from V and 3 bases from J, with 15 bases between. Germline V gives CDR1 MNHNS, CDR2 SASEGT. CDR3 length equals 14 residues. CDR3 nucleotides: TGTGCCAGCATTTCACGGGGCGCCGACACTGAAGCTTTCTTT. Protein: CASISRGADTEAFF.

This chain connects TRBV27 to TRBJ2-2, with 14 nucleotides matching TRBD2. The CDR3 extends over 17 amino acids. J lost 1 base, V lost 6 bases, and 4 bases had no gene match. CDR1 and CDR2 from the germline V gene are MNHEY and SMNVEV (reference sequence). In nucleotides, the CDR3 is TGTGCCAGCAGCGCCGGGACTAGCGGGGGGAACACCGGGGAGCTGTTTTTT. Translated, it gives CASSAGTSGGNTGELFF.

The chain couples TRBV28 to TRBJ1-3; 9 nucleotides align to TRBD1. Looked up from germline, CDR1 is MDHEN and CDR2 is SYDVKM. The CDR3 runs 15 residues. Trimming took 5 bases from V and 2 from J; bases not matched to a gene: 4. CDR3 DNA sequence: TGTGCCAGCAGTGCCGGGACAGGGACTGGAAACACCATATATTTT. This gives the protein CASSAGTGTGNTIYF.

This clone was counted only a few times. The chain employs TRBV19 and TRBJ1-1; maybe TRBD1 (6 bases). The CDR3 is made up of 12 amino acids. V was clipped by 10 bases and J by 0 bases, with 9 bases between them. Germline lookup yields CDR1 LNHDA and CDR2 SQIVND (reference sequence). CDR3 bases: TGTGCCACCGGGACACTGAACACTGAAGCTTTCTTT. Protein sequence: CATGTLNTEAFF.

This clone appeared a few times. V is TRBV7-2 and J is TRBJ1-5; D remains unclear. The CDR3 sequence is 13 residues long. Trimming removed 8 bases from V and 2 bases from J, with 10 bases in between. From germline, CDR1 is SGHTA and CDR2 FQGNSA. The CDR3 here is CASATSRNQPQHF. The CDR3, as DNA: TGTGCCAGCGCGACGTCGCGCAATCAGCCCCAGCATTTT. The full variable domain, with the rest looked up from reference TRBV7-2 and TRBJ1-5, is GAGVSQSPSNKVTEKGKDVELRCDPISGHTALYWYRQSLGQGLEFLIYFQGNSAPDKSGLPSDRFSAERTGGSVSTLTIQRTQQEDSAVYLCASATSRNQPQHFGDGTRLSIL.

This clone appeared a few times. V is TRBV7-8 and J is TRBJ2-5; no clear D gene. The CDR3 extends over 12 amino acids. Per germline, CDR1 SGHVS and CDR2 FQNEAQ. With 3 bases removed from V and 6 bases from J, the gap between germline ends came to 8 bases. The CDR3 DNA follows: TGTGCCAGCAGCTTGAATTTGAAGACCCAGTACTTC. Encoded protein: CASSLNLKTQYF.

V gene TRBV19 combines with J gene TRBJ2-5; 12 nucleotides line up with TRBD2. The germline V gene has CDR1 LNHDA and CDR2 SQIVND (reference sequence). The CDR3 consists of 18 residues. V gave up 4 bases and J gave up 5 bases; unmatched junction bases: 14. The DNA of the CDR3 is TGTGCCAGTAGTAAGGGACTAGCGGGCCGGGGGAGTCACGAGACCCAGTACTTC. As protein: CASSKGLAGRGSHETQYF. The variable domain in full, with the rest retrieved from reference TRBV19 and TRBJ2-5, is DGGITQSPKYLFRKEGQNVTLSCEQNLNHDAMYWYRQDPGQGLRLIYYSQIVNDFQKGDIAEGYSVSREKKESFPLTVTSAQKNPTAFYLCASSKGLAGRGSHETQYFGPGTRLLVL.

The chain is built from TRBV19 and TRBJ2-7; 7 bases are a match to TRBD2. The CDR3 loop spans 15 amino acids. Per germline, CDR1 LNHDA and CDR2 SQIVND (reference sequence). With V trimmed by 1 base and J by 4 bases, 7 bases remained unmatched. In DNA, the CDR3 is TGTGCCAGTAGTATAGGCCCATCTAGCGGATACGAGCAGTACGTC. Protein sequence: CASSIGPSSGYEQYV.